This passage covers 17 T cell receptor beta chains from one sample sequenced in a study of control samples from healthy donors and cancer patients. Sequenced by immunoSEQ multiplex PCR; TCRdb stores in-frame clones only, minus some. The profile shows about 140,000 clones, under 95% of them singletons. Sample: blood. The receptor set was obtained from a man aged 40-50 years in good health.

J is TRBJ2-2 and V is TRBV7-3; 8 bases fit TRBD2. The CDR3 spans 17 residues. CDR1 and CDR2 (germline): SGHTA, FQGTGA. Trimming at V came to 4 bases and at J to 4 bases, leaving 11 bases not matched to a gene. CDR3 DNA sequence: TGTGCCAGCAGCTCCCGACCGACTAGCGCTTCCACCGGGGAGCTGTTTTTT. It is translated as CASSSRPTSASTGELFF.

The V and J genes are TRBV29-1 and TRBJ2-3; D ambiguous. CDR3 size: 10 residues. The germline V gene has CDR1 SQVTM and CDR2 ANQGSEA. Trimming cost V 4 bases and J 3 bases, with 2 bases left between them. The CDR3 DNA sequence: TGCAGCGTTGCAACAGATACGCAGTATTTT. Protein product: CSVATDTQYF.

The rearrangement uses TRBV12-3 or TRBV12-4 and TRBJ1-1, with D uncertain. Trimming left V 1 base short and J 4 bases short, with 7 bases between. The CDR3 sequence is 13 residues long. In DNA form, the CDR3 reads TGTGCCAGCAGTTTAGTAGAGGGCACTGAAGCTTTCTTT. Translation gives CASSLVEGTEAFF.

This sequence joins TRBV6-6 and TRBJ2-2; no definite D call. Germline values: CDR1 MNHNY, CDR2 SVGAGI (reference sequence). V was trimmed by 0 bases and J by 5 bases, leaving 4 bases between them. CDR3 length: 13 residues. CDR3 amino acids: CASSYSETGELFF. The CDR3 DNA follows: TGTGCCAGCAGTTACTCAGAGACCGGGGAGCTGTTTTTT.

The gene calls are TRBV11-2 and TRBJ2-7; no clear D. Looked up from germline, CDR1 is SGHAT and CDR2 is FQNNGV. V lost 5 bases and J 9 bases, leaving 11 bases between the germline ends. The CDR3 has 11 amino acids. CDR3 residues: CASSQGLGQYF. The CDR3 DNA follows: TGTGCCAGCAGCCAAGGTCTTGGGCAGTACTTC.

V and J are TRBV5-1 and TRBJ2-5; 7 bases map to TRBD2. Looked up from germline, CDR1 is SGHRS and CDR2 is YFSETQ. V trimming: 0 bases; J trimming: 5 bases; junction bases outside the gene matches: 16. This CDR3 contains 18 residues. Written as DNA, the CDR3 is TGCGCCAGCAGCTTGGGTTCGTCGGGACTAACCCGAGCCGAGACCCAGTACTTC. Translated: CASSLGSSGLTRAETQYF. Looking up the rest from reference TRBV5-1 and TRBJ2-5 gives the full variable domain: KAGVTQTPRYLIKTRGQQVTLSCSPISGHRSVSWYQQTPGQGLQFLFEYFSETQRNKGNFPGRFSGRQFSNSRSEMNVSTLELGDSALYLCASSLGSSGLTRAETQYFGPGTRLLVL.

The V call is TRBV18, the J call TRBJ1-1; TRBD1 might be the D (6 bases). Germline loops: CDR1 KGHSH, CDR2 LQKENI. V lost 6 bases, J lost 0 bases, and 11 bases lay in between. This CDR3 contains 14 residues. CDR3 in DNA: TGTGCCAGCTCTTCCGGGGGCCTGAACACTGAAGCTTTCTTT. Its protein product is CASSSGGLNTEAFF. Variable domain in full (rest from reference TRBV18 and TRBJ1-1): NAGVMQNPRHLVRRRGQEARLRCSPMKGHSHVYWYRQLPEEGLKFMVYLQKENIIDESGMPKERFSAEFPKEGPSILRIQQVVRGDSAAYFCASSSGGLNTEAFFGQGTRLTVV.

The chain is built from TRBV30 and TRBJ2-1; D ambiguous. This CDR3 is 12 amino acids long. Germline V gene sequence: CDR1 GTSNPN, CDR2 SVGIG (reference sequence). Trimming took off 3 bases at V and 5 bases at J, with 8 bases between the two ends. The CDR3 protein is CAWSAINNEQFF. In DNA form, the CDR3 reads TGTGCCTGGAGCGCCATTAACAATGAGCAGTTCTTC.

CDR3 sequence: CASSSETYYGYTF. For the CDR3, the DNA is TGTGCCAGCAGCTCAGAGACCTACTATGGCTACACCTTC. This chain links TRBV6-2 or TRBV6-3 with TRBJ1-2; D gene uncertain. V lost 6 bases and J 3 bases, leaving 11 bases between the germline ends. This CDR3 comprises 13 residues. The germline gives CDR1 MNHEY, CDR2 SVGEGT.

The count of this clone is one. The rearrangement uses TRBV14 and TRBJ2-1; 13 bases map to TRBD2. The J segment lost 3 bases and the V segment lost 3 bases, leaving 11 bases of the junction unmatched. The CDR3 is 19 residues long. From germline, CDR1 is SGHDN and CDR2 FVKESK. CDR3 loop: CASSQDPGLAGTYYNEQFF. The DNA of the CDR3 is TGTGCCAGCAGCCAGGACCCGGGACTAGCGGGAACGTACTACAATGAGCAGTTCTTC. The complete variable domain, with remaining parts taken from reference TRBV14 and TRBJ2-1, reads EAGVTQFPSHSVIEKGQTVTLRCDPISGHDNLYWYRRVMGKEIKFLLHFVKESKQDESGMPNNRFLAERTGGTYSTLKVQPAELEDSGVYFCASSQDPGLAGTYYNEQFFGPGTRLTVL.

V gene TRBV4-1 combines with J gene TRBJ2-1; 7 bases agree with TRBD1. CDR3 length: 16 residues. Germline CDR1 is MGHRA and CDR2 is YSYEKL. After removal of 1 base from V and 1 base from J, the junction contained 4 bases not matched to a gene. The CDR3 sequence is CASSQVNRGSYNEQFF. In DNA form, the CDR3 reads TGCGCCAGCAGCCAAGTTAACAGGGGATCCTACAATGAGCAGTTCTTC.

This clone has more than one count but fewer than ten. The CDR3 DNA reads TGTGCCAGCAGGGGAGGGGAGGTTGGGGCCAACGTCCTGACTTTC. This sequence encodes CASRGGEVGANVLTF. This sequence joins TRBV5-6 and TRBJ2-6; 7 bases are a match to TRBD2. CDR1 and CDR2 (germline): SGHDT, YYEEEE. The CDR3 runs to 15 residues. Unmatched junction bases numbered 5, after V lost 5 bases and J lost 3 bases.

The CDR3 DNA is TGTGCCAGCTCACCACCCGAAAATCAGCCCCAGCATTTT. It codes for CASSPPENQPQHF. This rearrangement joins TRBV18 to TRBJ1-5; no firm D call. V was trimmed by 0 bases and J by 4 bases, leaving 4 bases between them. This CDR3 has 13 residues. Looked up from germline, CDR1 is KGHSH and CDR2 is LQKENI.

The rearrangement links TRBV7-9 to TRBJ2-5; D is perhaps TRBD2 (5 bases). Germline loops: CDR1 SEHNR, CDR2 FQNEAQ (reference sequence). This CDR3 has 14 residues. Between the trimmed V and J ends, which lost 7 bases and 7 bases, there was a span of 19 bases. The CDR3 here is CASTNRGTEGTQYF. CDR3 DNA: TGTGCCAGCACCAACCGGGGTACCGAAGGGACCCAGTACTTC.

The V call is TRBV24-1, the J call TRBJ2-1; 11 bases map to TRBD2. Per the germline V gene, CDR1 is KGHDR and CDR2 is SFDVKD. The CDR3 runs 19 residues. With 6 bases clipped from V and 0 bases from J, the junction kept 12 bases outside the gene matches. The chain's CDR3 is CATSLGGTSGTSSYNEQFF. CDR3 DNA: TGTGCCACCAGTTTGGGAGGGACTAGCGGAACTAGCTCCTACAATGAGCAGTTCTTC.

This chain joins TRBV27 and TRBJ2-7, with TRBD1 matching over 10 bases. The CDR3 contains 15 residues. The germline CDR1 and CDR2 sequences are MNHEY and SMNVEV (reference sequence). V lost 2 bases and J lost 5; bases outside the gene matches: 6. The CDR3 region is CASSLRDRGVNEQYF. The CDR3 bases are TGTGCCAGCAGTTTAAGGGACAGGGGAGTCAACGAGCAGTACTTC.

The chain recombines TRBV5-4 with TRBJ1-1, with a possible D match to TRBD1 (6 bases). V gave up 1 base and J gave up 0 bases, with 16 bases separating them. Germline CDR1 reads SGHNT; CDR2 reads YYREEE (reference sequence). This CDR3 comprises 17 residues. Here the CDR3 DNA reads TGTGCCAGCAGCTTGATACAGGGAATGGGGTTGAACACTGAAGCTTTCTTT. Protein product: CASSLIQGMGLNTEAFF.